This passage covers 11 T cell receptor beta chains from one sample sequenced in a study of cytotoxic CD8 clonotypes in ibrutinib-treated CLL. Sequencing used immunoSEQ multiplex PCR; TCRdb keeps in-frame clones, though not all of them. The sample records about 57,000 clones, 56% being singletons. The input for sequencing was PBMCs, taken after 24 months of ibrutinib treatment. The origin of the receptors is a human donor with chronic lymphocytic leukemia.

This clone was counted at least ten times. This CDR3 is CASSYIADTQYF. CDR3 coding DNA: TGCGCCAGCAGCTACATTGCAGATACGCAGTATTTT. V and J are TRBV5-1 and TRBJ2-3; D gene ambiguous. The CDR3 length is 12 residues. Germline values: CDR1 SGHRS, CDR2 YFSETQ. V lost 3 bases and J lost 4, with 6 bases in between.

The chain recombines TRBV28 with TRBJ2-1; 9 bases agree with TRBD2. The CDR3 runs to 13 residues. Germline trimming cut 7 bases from V and 6 bases from J; bases unmatched to any gene: 4. The V gene's germline CDR1 is MDHEN and CDR2 SYDVKM. The CDR3 is CASTGTSSNEQFF. DNA for the CDR3: TGTGCCAGCACCGGGACTAGCAGCAATGAGCAGTTCTTC.

This clone appeared a single time. The chain joins TRBV19 to TRBJ1-1; possible D gene TRBD1, 5 bases. V was shortened by 11 bases and J by 5 bases, with 18 bases between the two germline ends. Germline V gene sequence: CDR1 LNHDA, CDR2 SQIVND (reference sequence). The CDR3 has 13 residues. The CDR3: CAARQGMITEAFF. CDR3 nucleotide sequence: TGTGCCGCAAGGCAGGGAATGATTACTGAAGCTTTCTTT.

This chain uses TRBV5-4 with TRBJ1-4, with D possibly TRBD1 on 5 matching bases. The length of the CDR3 is 14 residues. Germline CDR1 SGHNT, CDR2 YYREEE (reference sequence). V was trimmed by 3 bases and J by 7 bases, leaving 13 bases between them. CDR3 DNA sequence: TGTGCCAGCAGCTACGGGGGTACAACTGAAAAACTGTTTTTT. Its protein is CASSYGGTTEKLFF.

The V call is TRBV14, the J call TRBJ2-3; TRBD2 agrees at 10 bases. Germline CDR1 is SGHDN and CDR2 is FVKESK. V gave up 2 bases and J gave up 6 bases; unmatched junction bases: 5. This CDR3 spans 15 amino acids. The CDR3 DNA sequence: TGTGCCAGCAGCCAAAGAGCGGGAGGGCCTGATACGCAGTATTTT. This translates into CASSQRAGGPDTQYF.

This clone occurred many times. This chain links TRBV30 with TRBJ1-4; D call uncertain. Trimming removed 0 bases from V and 3 bases from J, with 11 bases in between. The CDR3 length is 15 residues. The germline V gene encodes CDR1 GTSNPN and CDR2 SVGIG (reference sequence). For the CDR3, the DNA is TGTGCCTGGAGTGTAAGACTGGCGGCTAATGAAAAACTGTTTTTT. Amino acids: CAWSVRLAANEKLFF.

The CDR3 DNA reads TGTGCCAGCAGCCAAGATGGAACGTACAATGAGCAGTTCTTC. Protein: CASSQDGTYNEQFF. The chain couples TRBV4-2 to TRBJ2-1, with D hard to call. The ends were cut back, 0 bases at V and 4 bases at J, with 7 bases in the middle. CDR1 and CDR2 from the germline V gene are LGHNA and YNFKEQ. CDR3 length: 14 residues.

The V and J genes are TRBV4-1 and TRBJ2-3, with a tentative D call TRBD1 (5 bases). Trimming pared 1 base from V and 1 base from J, leaving 12 bases between. CDR3 length equals 16 residues. The germline V gene has CDR1 MGHRA and CDR2 YSYEKL. Written as DNA, the CDR3 is TGCGCCAGCAGCCAAGCCAGGGTTCTCGGCACAGATACGCAGTATTTT. It is translated as CASSQARVLGTDTQYF.

This clone has only a few counts. The chain employs TRBV29-1 and TRBJ2-7; no clear D. The CDR3 covers 12 residues. Germline CDR1 reads SQVTM; CDR2 reads ANQGSEA. V lost 5 bases to trimming and J lost 3 bases, with 11 bases between them. CDR3 sequence: CSVKSRSYEQYF. The DNA of the CDR3 is TGCAGCGTTAAATCAAGGAGCTACGAGCAGTACTTC.

The chain combines TRBV28 with TRBJ1-1; D possibly corresponds to TRBD1 (6 bases). CDR1 is MDHEN and CDR2 is SYDVKM in the germline V gene. Trimming left V 4 bases short and J 4 bases short, with 13 bases between. This CDR3 has 14 residues. The CDR3 DNA is TGTGCCAGCAGTTCTACAGGGTTGGGCACTGAAGCTTTCTTT. Translated, it gives CASSSTGLGTEAFF.

This chain joins TRBV2 and TRBJ2-1; tentative D call: TRBD1 (6 bases). This CDR3 spans 18 amino acids. From germline, CDR1 is SNHLY and CDR2 FYNNEI. The germline V and J ends were trimmed by 5 bases and 6 bases, with 26 bases remaining between them. CDR3 protein: CASSLLPFYQGSGNEQFF. The CDR3 DNA is TGTGCCAGCAGTCTGCTACCCTTTTATCAGGGGTCGGGCAATGAGCAGTTCTTC.